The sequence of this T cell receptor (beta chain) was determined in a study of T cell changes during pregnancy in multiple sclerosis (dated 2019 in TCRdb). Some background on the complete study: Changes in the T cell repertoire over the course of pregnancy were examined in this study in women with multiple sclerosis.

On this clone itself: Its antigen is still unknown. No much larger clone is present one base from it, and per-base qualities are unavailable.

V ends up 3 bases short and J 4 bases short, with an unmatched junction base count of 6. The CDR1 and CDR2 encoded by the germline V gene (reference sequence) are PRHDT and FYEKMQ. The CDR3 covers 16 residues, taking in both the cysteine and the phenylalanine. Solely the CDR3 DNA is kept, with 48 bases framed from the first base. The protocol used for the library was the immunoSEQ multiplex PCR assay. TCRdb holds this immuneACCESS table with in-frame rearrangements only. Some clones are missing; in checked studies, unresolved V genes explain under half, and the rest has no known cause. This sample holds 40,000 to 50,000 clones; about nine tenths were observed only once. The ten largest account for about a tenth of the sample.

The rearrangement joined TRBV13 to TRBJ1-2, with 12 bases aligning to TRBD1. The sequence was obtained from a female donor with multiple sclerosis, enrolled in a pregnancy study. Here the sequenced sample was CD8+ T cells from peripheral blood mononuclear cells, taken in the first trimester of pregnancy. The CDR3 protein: CASSLRGQGATYGYTF. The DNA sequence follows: TGTGCCAGCAGCTTGAGGGGACAGGGGGCGACCTATGGCTACACCTTC. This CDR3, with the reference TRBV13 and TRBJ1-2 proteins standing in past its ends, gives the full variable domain AAGVIQSPRHLIKEKRETATLKCYPIPRHDTVYWYQQGPGQDPQFLISFYEKMQSDKGSIPDRFSAQQFSDYHSELNMSSLELGDSALYFCASSLRGQGATYGYTFGSGTRLTVV.